These 13 T cell receptor beta chains were all obtained from the same sample, sequenced in a study of beta chain features in type 1 diabetes. Study-wide findings and caveats: Researchers report that Type 1 diabetes patients had moderately but significantly shorter TCRB CDR3s across all four CD4+ subsets.

Sequencing targeted expressed TCRB transcripts, as all isolated RNA had been reverse transcribed. The table came from immunoSEQ multiplex PCR; TCRdb's copy has only in-frame clones and leaves some out. The sample lists 250,000 to 350,000 clones, roughly an eighth seen once, with 0.017% in the top ten. No antigens are known for them. Material: naive CD4+ T cells from blood. The origin of the receptors is a man aged 25-40 years with type 1 diabetes.

This clone has just a few counts. The rearrangement joins TRBV25-1 to TRBJ1-1; the D is unclear. This CDR3 has 13 residues. V was trimmed by 3 bases and J by 5 bases, leaving 10 bases between them. From germline, CDR1 is MGHDK and CDR2 SYGVNS. CDR3 in amino acids: CASSDQGGTEAFF. As DNA, the CDR3 is TGTGCCAGCAGTGATCAAGGAGGGACTGAAGCTTTCTTT.

The V gene is TRBV30, the J gene TRBJ2-5, with TRBD2 identical over 10 bases. The J call is in doubt because the DNA end fits TRBJ2-7 better. The CDR3 totals 13 residues. Germline CDR1 GTSNPN, CDR2 SVGIG (reference sequence). The CDR3 spells CAWSAGGPDEQYF. The CDR3 coding sequence is TGTGCCTGGTCAGCGGGAGGGCCGGACGAGCAGTACTTC.

The rearrangement uses TRBV28 and TRBJ2-7; D might be TRBD1 (6 bases). The CDR3 is made up of 15 amino acids. Germline V lookup: CDR1 MDHEN, CDR2 SYDVKM. V was trimmed by 4 bases and J by 0 bases, leaving 13 bases between them. CDR3 sequence (DNA): TGTGCCAGCAGTTCCCCTGGCAGGGGCTCCTACGAGCAGTACTTC. This translates into CASSSPGRGSYEQYF.

In its sample, this clone was seen a few times. V gene TRBV7-9 combines with J gene TRBJ2-4; TRBD1 might be the D (5 bases). CDR1 and CDR2 (germline): SEHNR, FQNEAQ (reference sequence). V lost 5 bases, J lost 2 bases, and 13 bases lay in between. The CDR3 runs 15 residues. CDR3 sequence reads: CASSLDRASKNIQYF. The CDR3, as DNA: TGTGCCAGCAGCCTAGACAGAGCCTCCAAAAACATTCAGTACTTC.

This rearrangement joins TRBV30 to TRBJ2-7; D possibly corresponds to TRBD1 (6 bases). The CDR3 loop spans 13 amino acids. Germline V gene data show CDR1 as GTSNPN and CDR2 as SVGIG (reference sequence). With 5 bases removed from V and 2 bases from J, the gap between germline ends came to 13 bases. CDR3 nucleotide sequence: TGTGCCTGGTCTAGCTCAGGGGCCTACGAGCAGTACTTC. Residues: CAWSSSGAYEQYF.

This clone was observed a few times. This chain links TRBV7-3 with TRBJ1-1; no clear D. The V gene's germline CDR1 is SGHTA and CDR2 FQGTGA. Trimming shortened V by 3 bases and J by 2 bases, and 7 bases separated the two germline ends. CDR3 length equals 13 residues. In nucleotides, the CDR3 is TGTGCCAGCAGCTTGGGAGCCAACACTGAAGCTTTCTTT. Translation: CASSLGANTEAFF.

The chain carries TRBV7-9 and TRBJ2-3, with D maybe TRBD1 (6 bases). Germline V lookup: CDR1 SEHNR, CDR2 FQNEAQ (reference sequence). There are 15 residues in the CDR3. V was cut by 5 bases and J by 2 bases, with 14 bases left in between. The CDR3 here is CASSPQGTVTDTQYF. CDR3 in DNA: TGTGCCAGCAGCCCACAGGGCACGGTCACAGATACGCAGTATTTT.

The chain employs TRBV18 and TRBJ2-1; 14 nucleotides line up with TRBD2. The CDR3 has 15 amino acids. The trim removed 6 bases at V and 8 bases at J, leaving 6 bases unmatched. Germline lookup yields CDR1 KGHSH and CDR2 LQKENI. Written as DNA, the CDR3 is TGTGCCAGCTCGGGACTAGCGGGAGCCTTCCATGAGCAGTTCTTC. It translates to CASSGLAGAFHEQFF.

The chain couples TRBV18 to TRBJ1-2; no clear D gene. Germline lookup yields CDR1 KGHSH and CDR2 LQKENI. The length of the CDR3 is 12 residues. Between the trimmed V and J ends, which lost 2 bases and 6 bases, there was a span of 7 bases. The CDR3 sequence is CASSPGRDGYTF. CDR3 in DNA: TGTGCCAGCTCACCAGGGCGGGATGGCTACACCTTC. Supplemented by reference TRBV18 and TRBJ1-2, the full variable domain reads NAGVMQNPRHLVRRRGQEARLRCSPMKGHSHVYWYRQLPEEGLKFMVYLQKENIIDESGMPKERFSAEFPKEGPSILRIQQVVRGDSAAYFCASSPGRDGYTFGSGTRLTVV.

This clone has only a few counts. J is TRBJ1-5 and V is TRBV5-8; 7 bases line up with TRBD1. Per the germline V gene, CDR1 is SGHTS and CDR2 is YDEGEE. The CDR3 sequence is 13 residues long. Trimming at V came to 4 bases and at J to 7 bases, leaving 5 bases not matched to a gene. CDR3 residues: CASSGGTDQPQHF. Written as DNA, the CDR3 is TGTGCCAGCAGCGGCGGGACAGACCAGCCCCAGCATTTT.

This clone was detected a few times. The CDR3 region is CAGQESGRGTDTQYF. The DNA for the CDR3 is TGTGCCGGACAAGAAAGCGGGAGAGGCACAGATACGCAGTATTTT. The rearrangement joins TRBV28 to TRBJ2-3, with 8 bases identical to TRBD2. The CDR3 runs to 15 residues. Germline trimming cut 11 bases from V and 1 base from J; bases unmatched to any gene: 11. CDR1 is MDHEN and CDR2 is SYDVKM in the germline V gene.

This clone was seen more than once but under ten times. This sequence joins TRBV5-1 and TRBJ1-2; 9 bases map to TRBD1. The germline CDR1 and CDR2 sequences are SGHRS and YFSETQ. The CDR3 loop spans 15 amino acids. The trim removed 6 bases at V and 0 bases at J, leaving 6 bases unmatched. CDR3 coding DNA: TGCGCCAGCAACCTACAGGGGGCATCTAACTATGGCTACACCTTC. Translating gives CASNLQGASNYGYTF.

DNA for the CDR3: TGTGCCAGCAGGCGGGGATCCTACGAGCAGTACTTC. Translating it yields CASRRGSYEQYF. The chain is built from TRBV27 and TRBJ2-7; D possibly corresponds to TRBD2 (6 bases). The CDR3 runs to 12 residues. Germline values: CDR1 MNHEY, CDR2 SMNVEV (reference sequence). Trimming left V 6 bases short and J 1 base short, with 7 bases between.